These T cell receptor beta chains were read from a single sample in a study of T cells in Graves' hyperthyroidism and ophthalmopathy. In TCRdb, the multiplex PCR reads were re-called with MiXCR into one record per CDR3 protein. The sample contains 550,000 to 600,000 distinct CDR3 sequences, 16% of which appear only once. Sequencing was carried out using blood. The receptor set was obtained from a woman under 30 with Graves' hyperthyroidism. CDR3s include the opening cysteine and the closing phenylalanine or tryptophan. The D gene is left open where the match is weak. Not every row has a clone size; where given, it reads once, few, many or a size class.

J,D,size,V,CDR3,DNA
TRBJ2-1,TRBD2,-,TRBV15,CATSRVGSSGSFYNEQFF,TGTGCCACCAGCAGGGTAGGGTCTAGCGGGAGTTTTTACAATGAGCAGTTCTTC
TRBJ2-1,TRBD2,few,TRBV14,CASSQDVASGSWNEQFF,TGTGCCAGCAGCCAAGACGTCGCTAGCGGGAGCTGGAATGAGCAGTTCTTC
TRBJ2-7,-,many,TRBV6-1,CASIGPRIYEQYF,TGTGCCAGCATAGGACCTAGGATCTACGAGCAGTACTTC
TRBJ2-5,-,-,TRBV3-1,CASSWTAQGTQYF,TGTGCCAGCAGCTGGACAGCACAAGGGACCCAGTACTTC
TRBJ1-1,TRBD1,few,TRBV29-1,CSAGQGDTEAFF,TGCAGCGCCGGACAGGGGGACACTGAAGCTTTCTTT
TRBJ2-7,-,many,TRBV7-2,CASSLVAGIAYEQYF,TGTGCCAGCAGCTTAGTGGCAGGGATAGCCTACGAGCAGTACTTC
TRBJ2-2,-,-,TRBV19,CASSILAGRGAGELFF,TGTGCCAGTAGTATTTTAGCAGGCCGCGGTGCCGGGGAGCTGTTTTTT
TRBJ2-7,TRBD1,many,TRBV12-3/TRBV12-4,CASSSDRDYEQYF,TGTGCCAGCAGCTCCGACAGGGACTACGAGCAGTACTTC
TRBJ1-1,-,-,TRBV29-1,CSVGVGELGFF,TGCAGCGTTGGGGTTGGAGAATTAGGTTTCTTT
TRBJ2-3,-,many,TRBV7-9,CASSLKTDTQYF,TGTGCCAGCAGCCTCAAGACAGATACGCAGTATTTT
TRBJ2-4,-,many,TRBV2,CASSGQTNIQYF,TGTGCCAGCAGTGGGCAAACCAACATTCAGTACTTC
TRBJ2-1,-,many,TRBV12-3/TRBV12-4,CASSSTPNSSYNEQFF,TGTGCCAGCAGTTCAACGCCTAACAGCTCCTACAATGAGCAGTTCTTC
TRBJ2-5,-,many,TRBV6-1,CASSSPGVARETQYF,TGTGCCAGCAGCTCACCAGGGGTAGCCCGGGAGACCCAGTACTTC
TRBJ2-5,-,-,TRBV6-2/TRBV6-3,CASSRGFQETQYF,TGTGCCAGCAGCAGGGGCTTTCAAGAGACCCAGTACTTC
TRBJ2-3,-,many,TRBV12-3/TRBV12-4,CASSSRGTDTQYF,TGTGCCAGCAGTTCAAGGGGAACAGATACGCAGTATTTT
TRBJ1-5,-,-,TRBV7-8,CASSLRVWERSNQPQHF,TGTGCCAGCAGCTTAAGGGTCTGGGAAAGAAGCAATCAGCCCCAGCATTTT
TRBJ2-3,-,-,TRBV15,CATSWINRVRGTDTQYF,TGTGCCACCAGTTGGATCAACAGGGTGCGGGGCACAGATACGCAGTATTTT
TRBJ2-6,-,-,TRBV6-2/TRBV6-3,CASKASGIQANVLTF,TGTGCCAGCAAAGCGTCGGGGATTCAGGCCAACGTCCTGACTTTC
TRBJ2-7,TRBD1,many,TRBV20-1,CSAARQGALVPPYEQYF,TGCAGTGCTGCACGACAGGGGGCGCTTGTGCCTCCCTACGAGCAGTACTTC
TRBJ1-1,-,-,TRBV7-8,CASSPPADGNTEAFF,TGTGCCAGCAGCCCGCCTGCGGACGGGAACACTGAAGCTTTCTTT
TRBJ1-1,-,-,TRBV6-1,CASFPRPFNTEAFF,TGTGCCAGCTTCCCCCGGCCTTTTAACACTGAAGCTTTCTTT
TRBJ1-6,-,-,TRBV15,CATSRDASLNSPLHF,TGTGCCACCAGCAGAGATGCCAGCTTGAATTCACCCCTCCACTTT
TRBJ1-5,-,many,TRBV20-1,CSARRSNQPQHF,TGCAGTGCTAGGAGGAGCAATCAGCCCCAGCATTTT
TRBJ2-5,-,few,TRBV6-6,CASSYSGAQAQYF,TGTGCCAGCAGTTACTCGGGGGCTCAGGCCCAGTACTTC
TRBJ2-6,TRBD1,-,TRBV14,CASSQFPGQGTGANVLTF,TGTGCCAGCAGCCAATTTCCTGGACAGGGGACTGGGGCCAACGTCCTGACTTTC
TRBJ1-2,TRBD1,many,TRBV18,CASSGDSNYGYTF,TGTGCCAGCTCAGGGGACAGTAACTATGGCTACACCTTC
TRBJ1-2,TRBD1,many,TRBV7-2,CASSTRTGHTGGYTF,TGTGCCAGCAGCACGAGGACAGGACATACTGGTGGCTACACCTTC
TRBJ2-2,-,-,TRBV27,CASSFGGGNGELFF,TGTGCCAGCAGTTTTGGGGGTGGGAACGGGGAGCTGTTTTTT
TRBJ2-3,-,few,TRBV7-9,CASSLGSGTMGDTQYF,TGTGCCAGCAGCTTGGGGAGCGGGACAATGGGAGATACGCAGTATTTT
TRBJ2-7,TRBD1,many,TRBV10-3,CAISEEGARSSYEQYF,TGTGCCATCAGTGAGGAGGGGGCTAGAAGCTCCTACGAGCAGTACTTC
TRBJ2-3,TRBD2,few,TRBV20-1,CSARSWREVADTQYF,TGCAGTGCTAGGTCCTGGCGGGAGGTGGCAGATACGCAGTATTTT
TRBJ1-2,-,many,TRBV12-3/TRBV12-4,CASSIQGYYGYTF,TGTGCCAGCAGTATCCAGGGGTACTATGGCTACACCTTC
TRBJ1-2,-,many,TRBV9,CASSVSGTTNYGYTF,TGTGCCAGCAGCGTCTCCGGGACAACAAACTATGGCTACACCTTC
TRBJ1-3,-,many,TRBV7-3,CASSEGNTIYF,TGTGCCAGCAGTGAAGGAAACACCATATATTTT
TRBJ1-3,-,-,TRBV13,CASSLGLGHRSGNTIYF,TGTGCCAGCAGCTTAGGCCTGGGTCACCGCTCTGGAAACACCATATATTTT
TRBJ2-7,-,-,TRBV7-9,CASSLGLLDEQYF,TGTGCCAGCAGCTTAGGGTTGCTTGACGAGCAGTACTTC
TRBJ2-1,-,few,TRBV7-2,CASSQPSSEQFF,TGTGCCAGCAGCCAACCTAGCTCCGAGCAGTTCTTC
TRBJ2-1,TRBD1,few,TRBV5-1,CASSLEGQASREQFF,TGCGCCAGCAGCTTGGAGGGACAGGCCTCACGCGAGCAGTTCTTC
TRBJ2-5,TRBD1,many,TRBV7-3,CASSPTGAGETQYF,TGTGCCAGCAGCCCAACAGGGGCTGGGGAGACCCAGTACTTC
TRBJ1-2,-,few,TRBV4-2,CASSQDRGAYGYTF,TGTGCCAGCAGCCAAGACAGGGGCGCCTATGGCTACACCTTC
TRBJ2-1,TRBD2,few,TRBV19,CASTASGISYNEQFF,TGTGCCAGTACGGCTAGCGGGATTTCCTACAATGAGCAGTTCTTC
TRBJ2-2,TRBD1,few,TRBV11-3,CASRNRGTGELFF,TGTGCCAGCAGGAACAGGGGAACCGGGGAGCTGTTTTTT
TRBJ1-1,-,many,TRBV9,CASSPWGLPGTEAFF,TGTGCCAGCAGCCCATGGGGCCTCCCGGGCACTGAAGCTTTCTTT
TRBJ1-5,TRBD1,many,TRBV6-1,CANPGGAEAHQPQHF,TGTGCCAACCCAGGGGGCGCGGAGGCTCATCAGCCCCAGCATTTT
TRBJ2-5,-,many,TRBV29-1,CSVRGTVETQYF,TGCAGCGTTCGGGGGACAGTAGAGACCCAGTACTTC
TRBJ2-3,TRBD1,-,TRBV5-1,CASSPDRASTDTQYF,TGCGCCAGCAGCCCGGACAGGGCTAGCACAGATACGCAGTATTTT
TRBJ2-2,TRBD1,-,TRBV3-1,CASSSWTGGTNGELFF,TGTGCCAGCAGCTCGTGGACAGGGGGAACGAACGGGGAGCTGTTTTTT
TRBJ2-7,TRBD2,few,TRBV6-1,CASSQRGGWTEPYEQYF,TGTGCCAGCAGTCAACGGGGGGGCTGGACCGAACCCTACGAGCAGTACTTC
TRBJ2-7,-,many,TRBV28,CASSYHTGSNEQYF,TGTGCCAGCAGTTACCATACAGGGTCCAACGAGCAGTACTTC
TRBJ2-1,-,-,TRBV5-5,CAGSLAYRWGDNEQFF,TGTGCCGGCAGCTTGGCGTATCGGTGGGGTGACAATGAGCAGTTCTTC
TRBJ2-7,-,-,TRBV20-1,CSARGRHHSYEQYF,TGCAGTGCTAGGGGCAGGCACCACTCCTACGAGCAGTACTTC
TRBJ2-1,TRBD2,-,TRBV27,CASSLRLARDEQFF,TGTGCCAGCAGTTTGAGACTAGCGAGGGATGAGCAGTTCTTC
TRBJ1-1,-,many,TRBV6-1,CASEGSPNTEAFF,TGTGCCAGCGAGGGGTCCCCGAACACTGAAGCTTTCTTT
TRBJ2-7,-,many,TRBV7-9,CASSLRDIRDEQYF,TGTGCCAGCAGCTTGAGGGATATACGAGACGAGCAGTACTTC
TRBJ1-1,-,many,TRBV20-1,CSARGLNRVESTEAFF,TGCAGTGCTAGAGGTCTAAACAGGGTCGAGAGCACTGAAGCTTTCTTT
TRBJ2-7,-,-,TRBV3-1,CASSRTSLPYEQYF,TGTGCCAGCAGCCGTACTAGTCTCCCCTACGAGCAGTACTTC
TRBJ2-7,-,-,TRBV6-2/TRBV6-3,CASSLAVWENAYEQYF,TGTGCCAGCAGTTTAGCCGTCTGGGAGAACGCCTACGAGCAGTACTTC